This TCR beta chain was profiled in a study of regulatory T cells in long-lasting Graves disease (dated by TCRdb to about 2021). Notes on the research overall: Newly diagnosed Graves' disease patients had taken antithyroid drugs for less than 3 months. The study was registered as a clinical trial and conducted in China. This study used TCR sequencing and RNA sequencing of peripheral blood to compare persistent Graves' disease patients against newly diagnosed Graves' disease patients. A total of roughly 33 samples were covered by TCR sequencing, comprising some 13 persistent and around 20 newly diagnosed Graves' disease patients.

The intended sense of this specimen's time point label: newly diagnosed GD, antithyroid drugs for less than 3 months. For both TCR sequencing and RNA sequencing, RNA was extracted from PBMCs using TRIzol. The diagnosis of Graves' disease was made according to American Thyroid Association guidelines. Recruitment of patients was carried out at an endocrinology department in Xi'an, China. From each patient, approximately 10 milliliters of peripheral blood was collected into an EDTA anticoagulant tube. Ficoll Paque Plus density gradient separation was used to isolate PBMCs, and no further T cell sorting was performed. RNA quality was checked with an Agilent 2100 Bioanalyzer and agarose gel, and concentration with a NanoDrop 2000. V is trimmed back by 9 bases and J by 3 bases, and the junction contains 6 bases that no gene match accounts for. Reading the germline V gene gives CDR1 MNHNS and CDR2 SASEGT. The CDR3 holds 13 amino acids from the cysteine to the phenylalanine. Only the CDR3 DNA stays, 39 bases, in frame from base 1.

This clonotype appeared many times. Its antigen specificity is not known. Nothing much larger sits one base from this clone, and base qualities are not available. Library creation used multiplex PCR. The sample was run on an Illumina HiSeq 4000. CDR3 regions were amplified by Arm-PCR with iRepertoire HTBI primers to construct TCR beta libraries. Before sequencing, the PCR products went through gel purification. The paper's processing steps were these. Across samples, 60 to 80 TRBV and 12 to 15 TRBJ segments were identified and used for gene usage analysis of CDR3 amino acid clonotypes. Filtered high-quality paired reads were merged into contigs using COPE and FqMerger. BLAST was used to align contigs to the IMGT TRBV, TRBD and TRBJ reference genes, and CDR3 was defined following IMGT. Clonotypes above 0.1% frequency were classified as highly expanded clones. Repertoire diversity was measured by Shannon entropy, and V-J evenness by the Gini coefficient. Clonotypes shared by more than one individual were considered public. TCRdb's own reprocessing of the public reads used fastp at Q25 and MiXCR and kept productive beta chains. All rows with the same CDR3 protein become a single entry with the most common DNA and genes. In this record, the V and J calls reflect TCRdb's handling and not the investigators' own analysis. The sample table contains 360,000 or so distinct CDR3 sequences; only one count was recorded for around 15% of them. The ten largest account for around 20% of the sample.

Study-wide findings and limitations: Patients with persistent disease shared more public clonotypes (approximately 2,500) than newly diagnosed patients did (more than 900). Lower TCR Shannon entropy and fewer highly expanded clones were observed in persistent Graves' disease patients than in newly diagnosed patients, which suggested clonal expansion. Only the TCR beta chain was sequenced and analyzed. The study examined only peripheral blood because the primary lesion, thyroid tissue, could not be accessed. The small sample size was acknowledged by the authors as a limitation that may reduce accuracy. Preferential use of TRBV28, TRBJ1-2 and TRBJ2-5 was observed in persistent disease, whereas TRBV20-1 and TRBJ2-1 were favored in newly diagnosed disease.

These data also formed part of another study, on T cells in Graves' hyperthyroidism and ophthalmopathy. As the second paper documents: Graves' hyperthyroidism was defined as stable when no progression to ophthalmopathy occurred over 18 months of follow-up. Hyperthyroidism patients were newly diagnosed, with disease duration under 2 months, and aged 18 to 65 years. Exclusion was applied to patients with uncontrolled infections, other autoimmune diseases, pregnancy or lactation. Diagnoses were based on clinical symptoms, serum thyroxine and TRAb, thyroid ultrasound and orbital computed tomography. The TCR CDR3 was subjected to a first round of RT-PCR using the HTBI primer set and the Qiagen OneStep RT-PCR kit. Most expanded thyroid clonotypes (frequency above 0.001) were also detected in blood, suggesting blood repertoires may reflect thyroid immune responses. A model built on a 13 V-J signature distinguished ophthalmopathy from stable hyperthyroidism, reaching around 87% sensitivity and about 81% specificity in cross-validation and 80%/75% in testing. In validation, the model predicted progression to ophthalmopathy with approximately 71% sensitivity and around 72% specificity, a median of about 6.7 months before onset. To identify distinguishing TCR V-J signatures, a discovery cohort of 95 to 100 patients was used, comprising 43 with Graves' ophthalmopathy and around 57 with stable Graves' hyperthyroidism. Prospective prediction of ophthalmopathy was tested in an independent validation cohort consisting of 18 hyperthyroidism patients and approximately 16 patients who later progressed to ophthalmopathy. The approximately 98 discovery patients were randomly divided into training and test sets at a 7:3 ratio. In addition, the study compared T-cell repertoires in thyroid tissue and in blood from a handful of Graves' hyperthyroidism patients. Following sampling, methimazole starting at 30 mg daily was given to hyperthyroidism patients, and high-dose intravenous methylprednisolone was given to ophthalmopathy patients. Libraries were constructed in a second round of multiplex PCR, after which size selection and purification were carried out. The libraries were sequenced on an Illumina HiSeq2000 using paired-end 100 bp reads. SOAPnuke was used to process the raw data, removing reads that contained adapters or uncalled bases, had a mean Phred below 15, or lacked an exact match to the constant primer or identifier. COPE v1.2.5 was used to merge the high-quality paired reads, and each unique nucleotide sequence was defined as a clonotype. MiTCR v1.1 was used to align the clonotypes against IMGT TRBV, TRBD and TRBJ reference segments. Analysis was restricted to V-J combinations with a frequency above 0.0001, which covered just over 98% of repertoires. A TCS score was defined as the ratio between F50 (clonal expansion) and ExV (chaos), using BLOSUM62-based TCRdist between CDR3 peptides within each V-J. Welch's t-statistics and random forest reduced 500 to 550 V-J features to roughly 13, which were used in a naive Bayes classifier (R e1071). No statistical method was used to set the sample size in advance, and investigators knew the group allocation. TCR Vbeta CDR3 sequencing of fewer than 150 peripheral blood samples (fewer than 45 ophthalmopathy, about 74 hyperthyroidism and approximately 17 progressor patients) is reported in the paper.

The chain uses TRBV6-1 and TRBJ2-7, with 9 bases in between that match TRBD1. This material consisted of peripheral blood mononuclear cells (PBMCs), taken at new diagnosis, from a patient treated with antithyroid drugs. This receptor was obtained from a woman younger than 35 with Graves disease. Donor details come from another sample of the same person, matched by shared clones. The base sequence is TGTGCCAGTTCCCGGGACAGGGTCTACGAGCAGTACTTC. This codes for CASSRDRVYEQYF.